This TCR beta chain appears in the sequencing data of a study of blood T cell repertoires in COVID-19. Study-level background: COVID-19 samples, acute and convalescent, were from the United States, Italy and Spain.

Germline V gene data show CDR1 as SGHTA and CDR2 as FQGNSA. The CDR3 is 15 residues long. Trimming stripped 7 bases from V and 2 bases from J, with 15 bases between. In the original processing: Amplification of reference gene primers was used by the study to estimate nucleated cell counts. Sequencing was performed with immunoSEQ multiplex PCR; in TCRdb, only in-frame clones are kept and a portion is missing. D and trimming come from the DNA, and the V and J calls and clone size come from that table. The sample has 150,000 to 170,000 clones, 76% seen once. The chain employs TRBV7-2 and TRBJ2-1; weak D call: TRBD1 (6 bases). The sequence derives from a woman aged 80 or over with acute or convalescent COVID-19. The source material was peripheral blood. The DNA of the CDR3 is TGTGCCAGCACCGCTTGGCCAGGGGCCTACAATGAGCAGTTCTTC. Its translation is CASTAWPGAYNEQFF.